This note documents a single T cell receptor (beta chain) sequence. Which antigen it targets is not known. No qualities accompany the bases; no much larger clone lies one base away. The method was the immunoSEQ multiplex PCR assay. T cell repertoires were profiled with deep sequencing of rearranged TCR beta loci together with multiparametric flow cytometry. TCRdb carries this immuneACCESS record with in-frame sequences only. Its versions omit some clonotypes, under half of them owing to an unresolved V gene in the studies checked, with the rest unexplained. The sample table shows some 170,000 clones, and approximately 90% are seen once. Around 4.6% of the sample is in the top ten clones. The CDR3 goes from the cysteine to the phenylalanine over 14 residues. Kept here is only the CDR3 DNA, which spans 42 bases and is read in frame from base 1. From a lookup of the germline V gene (reference sequence), CDR1 and CDR2 are SSHAT and FNYEAQ. Trimmed from V: 2 bases; trimmed from J: 9 bases; junction bases lacking a gene match: 6.

The data derive from a study of lymphopenia after photon versus proton radiotherapy (dated by TCRdb to about 2019). As for the study more broadly: Photon and proton radiation therapy were compared by the study for their immunological effects in patients with gastrointestinal tumors who developed high-grade lymphopenia. The approximately 20 patients in the cohort had gastrointestinal tumors, were treated with either photon or proton therapy, and subsequently developed lymphopenia. The study was designed to characterize how the impact on the immune system differs between the two radiation modalities.

Here is what the overall study found, with its caveats: Relative stability during treatment was observed in proton-treated patients, whereas loss of naive T cells and TCR diversity and gain of effector/memory populations were observed in photon-treated patients. Once the lymphocyte count had reached its nadir, the repertoires of photon-treated patients showed oligoclonal expansion, particularly of CD8+ Temra cells, and this expansion drove the decline in diversity. Among patients across the cohort who died, overall survival time showed an inverse correlation with a larger post-nadir drop in TCR diversity. The survival association was assessed only in patients who died, and the authors presented better survival with proton therapy as a possibility rather than a demonstrated result.

The chain is made from TRBV7-7 and TRBJ2-1; TRBD2 aligns with 8 central bases. The specimen was peripheral blood, collected from a patient treated with photon-based radiotherapy. The sequence was obtained from a man aged 50-59 years with gastric cancer. The CDR3 reads CASSLFSGGAEQFF. Read as DNA, the sequence is TGTGCCAGCAGCTTATTTTCGGGGGGGGCTGAGCAGTTCTTC.